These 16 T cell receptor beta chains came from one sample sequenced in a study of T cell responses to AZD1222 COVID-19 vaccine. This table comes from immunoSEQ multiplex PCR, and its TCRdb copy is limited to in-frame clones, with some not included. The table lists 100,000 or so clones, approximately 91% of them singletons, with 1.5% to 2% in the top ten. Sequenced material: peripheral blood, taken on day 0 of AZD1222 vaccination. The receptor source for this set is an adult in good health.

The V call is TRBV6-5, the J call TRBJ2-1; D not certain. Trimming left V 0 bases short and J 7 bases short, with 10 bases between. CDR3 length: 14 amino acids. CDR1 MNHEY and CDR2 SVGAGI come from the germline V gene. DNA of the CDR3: TGTGCCAGCAGTTACTCGGAAGGTTTAAATGAGCAGTTCTTC. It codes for CASSYSEGLNEQFF.

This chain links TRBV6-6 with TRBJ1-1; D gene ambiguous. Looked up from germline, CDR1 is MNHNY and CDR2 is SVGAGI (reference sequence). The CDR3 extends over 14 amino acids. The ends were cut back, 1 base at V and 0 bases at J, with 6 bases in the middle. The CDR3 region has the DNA TGTGCCAGCAGTTACTGGGGTGTGAACACTGAAGCTTTCTTT. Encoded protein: CASSYWGVNTEAFF.

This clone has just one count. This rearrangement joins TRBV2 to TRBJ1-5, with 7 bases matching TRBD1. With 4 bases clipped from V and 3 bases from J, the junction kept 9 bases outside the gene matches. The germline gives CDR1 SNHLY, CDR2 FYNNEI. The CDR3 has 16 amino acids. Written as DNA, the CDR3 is TGTGCCAGCAGTGGTTGGGGACAGATTTCCAATCAGCCCCAGCATTTT. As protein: CASSGWGQISNQPQHF.

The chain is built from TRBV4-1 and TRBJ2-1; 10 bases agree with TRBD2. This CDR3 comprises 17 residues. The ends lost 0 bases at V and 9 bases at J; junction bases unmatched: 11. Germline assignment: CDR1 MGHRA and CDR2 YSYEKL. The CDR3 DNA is TGCGCCAGCAGCCAAGAGGGTAGCGGGAGGAAGGGAGGTGAGCAGTTCTTC. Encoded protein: CASSQEGSGRKGGEQFF.

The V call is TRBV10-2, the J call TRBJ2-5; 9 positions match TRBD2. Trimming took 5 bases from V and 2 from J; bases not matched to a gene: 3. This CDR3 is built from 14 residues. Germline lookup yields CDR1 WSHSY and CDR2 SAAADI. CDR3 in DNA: TGCGCCAGCAGTTCAGCGGGAGGACAAGAGACCCAGTACTTC. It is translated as CASSSAGGQETQYF.

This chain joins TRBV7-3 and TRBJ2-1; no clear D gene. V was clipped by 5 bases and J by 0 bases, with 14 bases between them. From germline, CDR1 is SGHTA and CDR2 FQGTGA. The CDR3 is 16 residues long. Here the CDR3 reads CASSLSSESSYNEQFF. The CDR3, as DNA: TGTGCCAGCAGCCTCTCGAGCGAGAGCTCCTACAATGAGCAGTTCTTC.

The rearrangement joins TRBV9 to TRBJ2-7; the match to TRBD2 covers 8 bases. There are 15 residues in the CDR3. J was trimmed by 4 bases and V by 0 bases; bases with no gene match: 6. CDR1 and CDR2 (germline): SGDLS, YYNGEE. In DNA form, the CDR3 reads TGTGCCAGCAGCGTAGGGGTAGCGGGGAGTTACGAGCAGTACTTC. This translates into CASSVGVAGSYEQYF.

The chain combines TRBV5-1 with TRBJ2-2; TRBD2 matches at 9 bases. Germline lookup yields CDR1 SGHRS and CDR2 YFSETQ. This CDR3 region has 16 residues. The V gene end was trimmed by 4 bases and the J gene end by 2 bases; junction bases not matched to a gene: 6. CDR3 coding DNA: TGCGCCAGCAGCGCCGCGGGAGGGCCAAACACCGGGGAGCTGTTTTTT. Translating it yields CASSAAGGPNTGELFF. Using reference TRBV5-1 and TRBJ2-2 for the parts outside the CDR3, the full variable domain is KAGVTQTPRYLIKTRGQQVTLSCSPISGHRSVSWYQQTPGQGLQFLFEYFSETQRNKGNFPGRFSGRQFSNSRSEMNVSTLELGDSALYLCASSAAGGPNTGELFFGEGSRLTVL.

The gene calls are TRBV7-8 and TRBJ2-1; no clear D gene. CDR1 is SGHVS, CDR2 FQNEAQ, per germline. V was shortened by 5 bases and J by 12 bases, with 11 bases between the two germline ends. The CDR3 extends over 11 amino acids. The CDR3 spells CASSLKSRQFF. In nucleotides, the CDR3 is TGTGCCAGCAGCCTAAAGTCCCGGCAGTTCTTC.

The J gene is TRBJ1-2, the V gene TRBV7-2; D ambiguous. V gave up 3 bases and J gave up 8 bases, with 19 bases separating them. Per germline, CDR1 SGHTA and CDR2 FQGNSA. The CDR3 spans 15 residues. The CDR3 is CASSFSQGRRGGYTF. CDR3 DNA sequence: TGTGCCAGCAGCTTCAGCCAAGGACGGCGAGGGGGCTACACCTTC. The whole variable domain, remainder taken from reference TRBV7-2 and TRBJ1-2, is GAGVSQSPSNKVTEKGKDVELRCDPISGHTALYWYRQSLGQGLEFLIYFQGNSAPDKSGLPSDRFSAERTGGSVSTLTIQRTQQEDSAVYLCASSFSQGRRGGYTFGSGTRLTVV.

CDR3 amino acids: CASAYHQGGYGYTF. The CDR3 DNA sequence: TGTGCCAGCGCCTACCACCAGGGAGGCTATGGCTACACCTTC. The gene calls are TRBV28 and TRBJ1-2; D might be TRBD1 (5 bases). The CDR3 length is 14 residues. The germline V and J ends were trimmed by 8 bases and 4 bases, with 17 bases remaining between them. Germline lookup yields CDR1 MDHEN and CDR2 SYDVKM.

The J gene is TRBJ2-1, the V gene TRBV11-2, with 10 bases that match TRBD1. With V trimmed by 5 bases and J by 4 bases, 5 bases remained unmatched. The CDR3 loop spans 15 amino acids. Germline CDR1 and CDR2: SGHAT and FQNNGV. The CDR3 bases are TGTGCCAGCAGCCTCGGGACAGGGGATTACAATGAGCAGTTCTTC. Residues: CASSLGTGDYNEQFF.

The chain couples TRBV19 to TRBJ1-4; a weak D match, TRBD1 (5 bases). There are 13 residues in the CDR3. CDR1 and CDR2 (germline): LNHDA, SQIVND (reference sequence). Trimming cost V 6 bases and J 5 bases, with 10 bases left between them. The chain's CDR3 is CASRPTGNEKLFF. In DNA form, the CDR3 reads TGTGCCAGTAGACCCACAGGCAATGAAAAACTGTTTTTT. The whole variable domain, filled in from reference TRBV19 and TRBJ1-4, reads DGGITQSPKYLFRKEGQNVTLSCEQNLNHDAMYWYRQDPGQGLRLIYYSQIVNDFQKGDIAEGYSVSREKKESFPLTVTSAQKNPTAFYLCASRPTGNEKLFFGSGTQLSVL.

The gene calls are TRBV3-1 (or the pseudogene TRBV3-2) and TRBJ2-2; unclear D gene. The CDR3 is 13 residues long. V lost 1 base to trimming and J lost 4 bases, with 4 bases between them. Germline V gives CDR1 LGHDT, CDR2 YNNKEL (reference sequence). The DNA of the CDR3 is TGTGCCAGCAGCCAAGGGGGCACCGGGGAGCTGTTTTTT. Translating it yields CASSQGGTGELFF.

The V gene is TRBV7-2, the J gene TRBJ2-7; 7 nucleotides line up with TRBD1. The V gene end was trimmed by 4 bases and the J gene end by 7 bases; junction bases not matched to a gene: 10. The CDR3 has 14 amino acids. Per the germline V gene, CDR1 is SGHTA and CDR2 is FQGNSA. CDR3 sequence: CASSSGQIPGEQYF. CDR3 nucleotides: TGTGCCAGCAGCTCGGGACAGATCCCCGGGGAGCAGTACTTC.

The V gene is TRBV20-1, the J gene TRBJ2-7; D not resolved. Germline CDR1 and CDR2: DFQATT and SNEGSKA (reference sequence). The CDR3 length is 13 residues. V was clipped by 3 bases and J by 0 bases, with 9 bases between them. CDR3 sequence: CSASELSSYEQYF. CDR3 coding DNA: TGCAGTGCTAGTGAACTTAGCTCCTACGAGCAGTACTTC.